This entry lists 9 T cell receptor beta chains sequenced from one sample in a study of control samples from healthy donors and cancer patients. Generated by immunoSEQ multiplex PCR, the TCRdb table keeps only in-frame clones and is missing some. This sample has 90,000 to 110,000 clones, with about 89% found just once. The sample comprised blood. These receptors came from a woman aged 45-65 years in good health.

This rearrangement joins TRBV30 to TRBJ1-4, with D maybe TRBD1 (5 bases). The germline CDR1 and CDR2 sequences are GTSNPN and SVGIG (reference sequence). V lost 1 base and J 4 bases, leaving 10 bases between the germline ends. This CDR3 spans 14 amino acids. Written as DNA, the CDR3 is TGTGCCTGGAGTGGGGGCAGGTATAATGAAAAACTGTTTTTT. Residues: CAWSGGRYNEKLFF. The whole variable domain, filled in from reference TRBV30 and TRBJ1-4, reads SQTIHQWPATLVQPVGSPLSLECTVEGTSNPNLYWYRQAAGRGLQLLFYSVGIGQISSEVPQNLSASRPQDRQFILSSKKLLLSDSGFYLCAWSGGRYNEKLFFGSGTQLSVL.

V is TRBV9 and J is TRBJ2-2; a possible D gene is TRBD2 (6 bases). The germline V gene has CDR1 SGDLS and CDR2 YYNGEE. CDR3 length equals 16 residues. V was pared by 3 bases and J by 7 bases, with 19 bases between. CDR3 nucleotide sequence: TGTGCCAGCAGCGCAGGCAAGACGGGGGTCGGCGGGGAGCTGTTTTTT. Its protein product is CASSAGKTGVGGELFF. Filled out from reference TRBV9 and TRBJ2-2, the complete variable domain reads DSGVTQTPKHLITATGQRVTLRCSPRSGDLSVYWYQQSLDQGLQFLIQYYNGEERAKGNILERFSAQQFPDLHSELNLSSLELGDSALYFCASSAGKTGVGGELFFGEGSRLTVL.

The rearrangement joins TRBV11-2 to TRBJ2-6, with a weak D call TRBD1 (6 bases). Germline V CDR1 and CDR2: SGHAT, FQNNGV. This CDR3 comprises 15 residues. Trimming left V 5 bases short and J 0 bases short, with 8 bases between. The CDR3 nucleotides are TGTGCCAGCAGCGGACAGAGCTCTGGGGCCAACGTCCTGACTTTC. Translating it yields CASSGQSSGANVLTF.

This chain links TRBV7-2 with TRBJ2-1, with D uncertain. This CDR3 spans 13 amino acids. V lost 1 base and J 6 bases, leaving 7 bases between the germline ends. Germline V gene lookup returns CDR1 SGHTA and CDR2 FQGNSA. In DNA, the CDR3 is TGTGCCAGCAGCTTAGGTCCCCTCAATGAGCAGTTCTTC. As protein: CASSLGPLNEQFF.

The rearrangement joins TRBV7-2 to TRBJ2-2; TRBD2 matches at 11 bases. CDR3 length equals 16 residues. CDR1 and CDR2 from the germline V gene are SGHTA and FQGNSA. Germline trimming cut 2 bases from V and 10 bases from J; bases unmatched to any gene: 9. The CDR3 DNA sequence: TGTGCCAGCAGCTTATACGTAGCGGGGGGGCCCAAGGAGCTGTTTTTT. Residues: CASSLYVAGGPKELFF.

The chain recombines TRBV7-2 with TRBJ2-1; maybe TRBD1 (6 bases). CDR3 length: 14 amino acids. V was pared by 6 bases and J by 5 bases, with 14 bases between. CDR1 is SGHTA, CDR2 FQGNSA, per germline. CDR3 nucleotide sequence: TGTGCCAGCAGTAGATTGACAGGAAACAATGAGCAGTTCTTC. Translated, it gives CASSRLTGNNEQFF. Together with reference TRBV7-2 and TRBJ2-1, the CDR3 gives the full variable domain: GAGVSQSPSNKVTEKGKDVELRCDPISGHTALYWYRQSLGQGLEFLIYFQGNSAPDKSGLPSDRFSAERTGGSVSTLTIQRTQQEDSAVYLCASSRLTGNNEQFFGPGTRLTVL.

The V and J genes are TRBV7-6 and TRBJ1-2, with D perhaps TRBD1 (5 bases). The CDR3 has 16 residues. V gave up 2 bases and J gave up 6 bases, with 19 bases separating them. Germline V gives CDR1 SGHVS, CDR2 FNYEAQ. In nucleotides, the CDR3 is TGTGCCAGCAGCTTAATGAAGAGTGGGGACGCCCATGGCTACACCTTC. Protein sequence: CASSLMKSGDAHGYTF.

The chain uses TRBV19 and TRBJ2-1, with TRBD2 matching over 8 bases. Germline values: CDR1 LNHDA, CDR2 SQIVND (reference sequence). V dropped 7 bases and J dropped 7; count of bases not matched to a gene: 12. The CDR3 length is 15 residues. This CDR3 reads CASNPLAGGRNEQFF. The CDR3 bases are TGTGCCAGTAACCCACTCGCGGGAGGTAGAAATGAGCAGTTCTTC. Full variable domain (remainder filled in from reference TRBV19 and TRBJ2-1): DGGITQSPKYLFRKEGQNVTLSCEQNLNHDAMYWYRQDPGQGLRLIYYSQIVNDFQKGDIAEGYSVSREKKESFPLTVTSAQKNPTAFYLCASNPLAGGRNEQFFGPGTRLTVL.

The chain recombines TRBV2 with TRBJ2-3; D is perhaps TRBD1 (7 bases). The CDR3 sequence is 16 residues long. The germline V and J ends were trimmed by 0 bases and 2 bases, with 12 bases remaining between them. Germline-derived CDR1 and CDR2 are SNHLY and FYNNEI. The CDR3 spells CASSEAEGTATDTQYF. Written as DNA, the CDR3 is TGTGCCAGCAGTGAAGCGGAGGGGACAGCCACAGATACGCAGTATTTT. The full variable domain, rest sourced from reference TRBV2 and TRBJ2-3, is EPEVTQTPSHQVTQMGQEVILRCVPISNHLYFYWYRQILGQKVEFLVSFYNNEISEKSEIFDDQFSVERPDGSNFTLKIRSTKLEDSAMYFCASSEAEGTATDTQYFGPGTRLTVL.